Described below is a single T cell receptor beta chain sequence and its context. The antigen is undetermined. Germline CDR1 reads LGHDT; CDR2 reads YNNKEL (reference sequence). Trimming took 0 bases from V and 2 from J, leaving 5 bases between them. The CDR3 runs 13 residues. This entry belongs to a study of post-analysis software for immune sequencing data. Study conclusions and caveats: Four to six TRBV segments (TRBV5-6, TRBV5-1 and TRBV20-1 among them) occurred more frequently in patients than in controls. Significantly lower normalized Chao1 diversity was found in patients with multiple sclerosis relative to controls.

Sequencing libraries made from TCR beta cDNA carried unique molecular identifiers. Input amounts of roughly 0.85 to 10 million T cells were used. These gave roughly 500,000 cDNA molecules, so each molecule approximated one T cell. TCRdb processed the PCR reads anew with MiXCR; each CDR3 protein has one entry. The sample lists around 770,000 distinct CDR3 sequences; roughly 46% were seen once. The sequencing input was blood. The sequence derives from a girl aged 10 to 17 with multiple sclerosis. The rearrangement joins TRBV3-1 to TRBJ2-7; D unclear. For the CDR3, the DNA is TGTGCCAGCAGCCAAGAGCCCCCCTACGAGCAGTACTTC. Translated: CASSQEPPYEQYF.